This T cell receptor beta chain was sequenced in a study of blood T cell repertoires in COVID-19. Original handling: Researchers report that nucleated cell counts were estimated from reference gene primer amplification. Assay used: immunoSEQ multiplex PCR; TCRdb lists only in-frame clones, some missing. Clone size and V and J calls were adopted from that table, with D and trimming inferred from the DNA. The sample lists roughly 250,000 clones; around 85% were seen once. The CDR3 length is 17 residues. J was trimmed by 0 bases and V by 2 bases; bases with no gene match: 2. The V gene's germline CDR1 is MNHEY and CDR2 SMNVEV (reference sequence).

Sequencing was carried out using peripheral blood. V usage is TRBV27 and J usage is TRBJ2-4; TRBD2 matches 12 bases. The TCR originated in a woman in her 40s with active or convalescent COVID-19. CDR3 in DNA: TGTGCCAGCAGTTTAACTAGCGGGGGGCTAGCCAAAAACATTCAGTACTTC. Translating it yields CASSLTSGGLAKNIQYF.